These 30 T cell receptor beta chains share one sample of origin, sequenced in a study of T cell clones after liver transplantation. Measured with immunoSEQ multiplex PCR; TCRdb has only the in-frame clones, and not every one. The data show roughly 70,000 clones, with roughly 90% seen just once and approximately 2.6% held by the top ten. The sample was CD4+ T cells from blood, taken before liver transplant. The source of these receptors is a human donor who received a liver transplant.

Here the CDR3 DNA reads TGTGCCACCAGCCAAGGCAGGGCCTACGAGCAGTACTTC. Translated, it gives CATSQGRAYEQYF. This sequence joins TRBV15 and TRBJ2-7, with a tentative D call TRBD1 (5 bases). The germline V and J ends were trimmed by 5 bases and 2 bases, with 10 bases remaining between them. The CDR3 spans 13 residues. The germline V gene has CDR1 LNHNV and CDR2 YYDKDF (reference sequence). Looking up the rest from reference TRBV15 and TRBJ2-7 gives the full variable domain: DAMVIQNPRYQVTQFGKPVTLSCSQTLNHNVMYWYQQKSSQAPKLLFHYYDKDFNNEADTPDNFQSRRPNTSFCFLDIRSPGLGDTAMYLCATSQGRAYEQYFGPGTRLTVT.

The chain combines TRBV7-2 with TRBJ1-2; the D gene is possibly TRBD1 (5 bases). Germline loops: CDR1 SGHTA, CDR2 FQGNSA. The CDR3 runs to 15 residues. V gave up 1 base and J gave up 2 bases, with 11 bases separating them. The CDR3 region has the DNA TGTGCCAGCAGCTTAGTATCGGGGGTGAACTATGGCTACACCTTC. Protein sequence: CASSLVSGVNYGYTF.

DNA for the CDR3: TGCAGCGGGCCCCTAGCGGGTGCAGATACGCAGTATTTT. Translation gives CSGPLAGADTQYF. V is TRBV29-1 and J is TRBJ2-3; 8 bases match TRBD2. The CDR3 has 13 residues. Germline assignment: CDR1 SQVTM and CDR2 ANQGSEA. V trimming: 7 bases; J trimming: 4 bases; junction bases outside the gene matches: 7.

This chain connects TRBV18 to TRBJ1-1; D remains ambiguous. The CDR3 runs to 17 residues. Trimming cost V 2 bases and J 1 base, with 17 bases left between them. In germline, CDR1 is KGHSH, CDR2 LQKENI. The CDR3 region has the DNA TGTGCCAGCTCACCAAGGGCGACCATTAATACGAACACTGAAGCTTTCTTT. It specifies CASSPRATINTNTEAFF.

The rearrangement joins TRBV29-1 to TRBJ2-3, with 8 bases identical to TRBD1. CDR3 length equals 14 residues. J gave up 2 bases and V 3 bases, and 4 bases lay outside the gene matches. CDR1 and CDR2 from the germline V gene are SQVTM and ANQGSEA. CDR3 amino acids: CSVDTGGITDTQYF. The DNA of the CDR3 is TGCAGCGTTGACACAGGGGGGATCACAGATACGCAGTATTTT.

This clone appeared a single time. The gene calls are TRBV5-4 and TRBJ2-7; D not resolved. Germline loops: CDR1 SGHNT, CDR2 YYREEE (reference sequence). The CDR3 runs to 15 residues. Trimming cost V 3 bases and J 2 bases, with 15 bases left between them. The CDR3 region is CASSSASNFTYEQYF. For the CDR3, the DNA is TGTGCCAGCAGCTCGGCCTCTAACTTCACCTACGAGCAGTACTTC. Full variable domain (remainder filled in from reference TRBV5-4 and TRBJ2-7): ETGVTQSPTHLIKTRGQQVTLRCSSQSGHNTVSWYQQALGQGPQFIFQYYREEENGRGNFPPRFSGLQFPNYSSELNVNALELDDSALYLCASSSASNFTYEQYFGPGTRLTVT.

This chain uses TRBV29-1 with TRBJ2-1; 10 bases are a match to TRBD2. This CDR3 comprises 15 residues. Looked up from germline, CDR1 is SQVTM and CDR2 is ANQGSEA. The junction had 10 bases not matched to a gene; V was cut back by 4 bases and J by 7 bases. The CDR3 nucleotides read TGCAGCGTTGTAGACCTAGCGGGAGCTGGGAATGAGCAGTTCTTC. This translates into CSVVDLAGAGNEQFF.

The chain recombines TRBV4-3 with TRBJ1-5, with 8 bases lining up with TRBD1. Per germline, CDR1 LGHNA and CDR2 YSLEER. The ends lost 0 bases at V and 6 bases at J; junction bases unmatched: 4. The CDR3 has 15 amino acids. The CDR3 here is CASSQERTGSQPQHF. The CDR3 coding sequence is TGCGCCAGCAGCCAAGAAAGGACAGGGAGTCAGCCCCAGCATTTT.

As DNA, the CDR3 is TGCGCCAGCAGCTTGGATGGGGGCAAGGACGAGCAGTACTTC. It encodes CASSLDGGKDEQYF. This chain joins TRBV5-1 and TRBJ2-7; the D gene is possibly TRBD1 (6 bases). Trimming removed 0 bases at V and 5 bases at J, with 12 bases between. This CDR3 contains 14 residues. CDR1 SGHRS and CDR2 YFSETQ come from the germline V gene.

This chain joins TRBV11-3 and TRBJ2-1, with 8 bases identical to TRBD2. This CDR3 region has 14 residues. Germline V gene lookup returns CDR1 SGHNT and CDR2 YENEEA. V gave up 4 bases and J gave up 5 bases; unmatched junction bases: 4. CDR3 sequence: CASSSSGSHNEQFF. CDR3 DNA: TGTGCCAGCAGCTCCAGCGGGAGCCACAATGAGCAGTTCTTC.

V and J are TRBV11-3 and TRBJ2-7; D may be TRBD2 (6 bases). The V and J ends lost 6 bases and 0 bases respectively, with 18 bases between them. The CDR3 contains 16 residues. Germline-derived CDR1 and CDR2 are SGHNT and YENEEA. The CDR3 region is CASSPGWASDSYEQYF. The CDR3 bases are TGTGCCAGCAGTCCTGGTTGGGCTAGCGACTCCTACGAGCAGTACTTC.

V and J are TRBV15 and TRBJ1-1, with D uncertain. Trimming left V 0 bases short and J 2 bases short, with 4 bases between. This CDR3 is built from 13 residues. Germline CDR1 and CDR2: LNHNV and YYDKDF (reference sequence). CDR3 bases: TGTGCCACCAGCAGAGAAAGAAACACTGAAGCTTTCTTT. It translates to CATSRERNTEAFF.

The CDR3 region is CASSLTKSNTEAFF. The CDR3 coding sequence is TGTGCCAGCAGCCTCACTAAGTCGAACACTGAAGCTTTCTTT. The chain couples TRBV7-2 to TRBJ1-1; D not certain. CDR1 is SGHTA and CDR2 is FQGNSA in the germline V gene. The CDR3 loop spans 14 amino acids. V was cut by 5 bases and J by 1 base, with 11 bases left in between. Full variable domain (rest looked up from reference TRBV7-2 and TRBJ1-1): GAGVSQSPSNKVTEKGKDVELRCDPISGHTALYWYRQSLGQGLEFLIYFQGNSAPDKSGLPSDRFSAERTGGSVSTLTIQRTQQEDSAVYLCASSLTKSNTEAFFGQGTRLTVV.

This clone appeared once. The CDR3 loop is CASSVGQVDGELFF. In nucleotides, the CDR3 is TGCGCCAGCAGCGTGGGCCAGGTAGATGGGGAGCTGTTTTTT. The chain is built from TRBV5-1 and TRBJ2-2; no clear D. Trimming took 4 bases from V and 8 from J, leaving 15 bases between them. Germline loops: CDR1 SGHRS, CDR2 YFSETQ. The CDR3 has 14 amino acids.

This chain connects TRBV2 to TRBJ2-5; possibly TRBD1 for D (6 bases). The germline V gene has CDR1 SNHLY and CDR2 FYNNEI. The CDR3 length is 16 residues. The germline V and J ends were trimmed by 2 bases and 0 bases, with 13 bases remaining between them. The CDR3 is CASSEWTDWYQETQYF. CDR3 DNA: TGTGCCAGCAGTGAATGGACAGATTGGTACCAAGAGACCCAGTACTTC.

CDR3 DNA: TGTGCCAGCAGCCCGGCGGGAGCAGACTACAATGAGCAGTTCTTC. It specifies CASSPAGADYNEQFF. V usage is TRBV4-2 and J usage is TRBJ2-1, with 7 bases that match TRBD2. Germline V lookup: CDR1 LGHNA, CDR2 YNFKEQ. There are 15 residues in the CDR3. J was trimmed by 3 bases and V by 4 bases; bases with no gene match: 6.

In its sample, this clone is medium-sized. The chain combines TRBV4-1 with TRBJ2-3, with 8 bases aligning to TRBD2. Germline V lookup: CDR1 MGHRA, CDR2 YSYEKL. The CDR3 has 16 residues. V lost 5 bases, J lost 6 bases, and 13 bases stayed unmatched. This CDR3 is CASSSRGSGVGDTQYF. The DNA of the CDR3 is TGCGCCAGCAGCTCCCGTGGTAGCGGGGTAGGCGATACGCAGTATTTT.

The rearrangement joins TRBV18 to TRBJ2-3, with 10 bases that match TRBD1. The CDR3 sequence is 14 residues long. After removal of 5 bases from V and 4 bases from J, the junction contained 3 bases not matched to a gene. Germline V gene sequence: CDR1 KGHSH, CDR2 LQKENI. The CDR3: CASSETGGADTQYF. CDR3 nucleotide sequence: TGTGCCAGCTCAGAGACAGGGGGCGCAGATACGCAGTATTTT.

V usage is TRBV2 and J usage is TRBJ2-1; 7 nucleotides align to TRBD2. CDR3 length: 15 residues. The ends lost 2 bases at V and 6 bases at J; junction bases unmatched: 7. CDR1 is SNHLY, CDR2 FYNNEI, per germline. The CDR3 DNA reads TGTGCCAGCAGTGAAAGAAGCGGGGAAGGCAATGAGCAGTTCTTC. Translation: CASSERSGEGNEQFF.

This chain links TRBV7-6 with TRBJ2-5; 7 bases are a match to TRBD1. The CDR3 covers 14 residues. Germline trimming cut 1 base from V and 5 bases from J; bases unmatched to any gene: 4. The germline V gene has CDR1 SGHVS and CDR2 FNYEAQ. Written as DNA, the CDR3 is TGTGCCAGCAGCTTAGGACAGGGATTTGAGACCCAGTACTTC. This gives the protein CASSLGQGFETQYF.

Written as DNA, the CDR3 is TGTGCCAGCAGTTCTTCCGGGACAGAGAACACTGAAGCTTTCTTT. Residues: CASSSSGTENTEAFF. The genes are TRBV6-1 and TRBJ1-1, with 7 bases identical to TRBD1. Per the germline V gene, CDR1 is MNHNS and CDR2 is SASEGT. There are 15 residues in the CDR3. V shed 5 bases and J 1 base; nucleotides not matched to a gene: 7.

V is TRBV10-2 and J is TRBJ2-5, with D unresolved. CDR3 length: 13 residues. Looked up from germline, CDR1 is WSHSY and CDR2 is SAAADI. Deletions cut 6 bases from V and 2 bases from J, with 10 bases between. CDR3 residues: CASRGSRQETQYF. The CDR3 coding sequence is TGCGCCAGCAGGGGATCCAGGCAAGAGACCCAGTACTTC.

This chain joins TRBV9 and TRBJ1-4; no firm D call. This CDR3 has 14 residues. Trimming left V 0 bases short and J 2 bases short, with 5 bases between. The germline V gene has CDR1 SGDLS and CDR2 YYNGEE. The DNA for the CDR3 is TGTGCCAGCAGCGTAGTTTTGACTAATGAAAAACTGTTTTTT. Amino acids: CASSVVLTNEKLFF.

V usage is TRBV6-5 and J usage is TRBJ2-1; 11 bases match TRBD2. Looked up from germline, CDR1 is MNHEY and CDR2 is SVGAGI. The ends lost 6 bases at V and 9 bases at J; junction bases unmatched: 7. This CDR3 comprises 14 residues. The CDR3 is CASRGLAVTSEQFF. The CDR3 coding sequence is TGTGCCAGCAGGGGACTAGCGGTAACAAGTGAGCAGTTCTTC.

This rearrangement joins TRBV5-5 to TRBJ2-1; a weak D match, TRBD1 (7 bases). Per the germline V gene, CDR1 is SGHKS and CDR2 is YYEKEE (reference sequence). This CDR3 has 15 residues. Trimming stripped 5 bases from V and 4 bases from J, with 16 bases between. The CDR3 region is CASRFATGRYNEQFF. CDR3 nucleotides: TGTGCCAGCAGATTCGCGACAGGGAGGTACAATGAGCAGTTCTTC.

A single count supports this clone. V and J are TRBV19 and TRBJ2-4, with D possibly TRBD2 on 7 matching bases. V was cut by 5 bases and J by 6 bases, with 17 bases left in between. The CDR3 covers 15 residues. In germline, CDR1 is LNHDA, CDR2 SQIVND (reference sequence). The chain's CDR3 is CASSVIGGAGNIQYF. The CDR3 DNA reads TGTGCCAGTAGTGTCATAGGGGGGGCCGGAAACATTCAGTACTTC.

The chain carries TRBV5-1 and TRBJ1-1; 8 nucleotides agree with TRBD1. CDR3 size: 15 residues. Germline assignment: CDR1 SGHRS and CDR2 YFSETQ. The V gene end was trimmed by 2 bases and the J gene end by 1 base; junction bases not matched to a gene: 4. This CDR3 is CASSFGQGQNTEAFF. CDR3 in DNA: TGCGCCAGCAGCTTCGGACAGGGCCAGAACACTGAAGCTTTCTTT.

The J gene is TRBJ2-7, the V gene TRBV11-3, with D possibly being TRBD2 (5 bases). There are 15 residues in the CDR3. The germline V and J ends were trimmed by 3 bases and 3 bases, with 15 bases remaining between them. Germline V gene lookup returns CDR1 SGHNT and CDR2 YENEEA. The CDR3 loop reads CASSLKRNRNYEQYF. Here the CDR3 DNA reads TGTGCCAGCAGCTTGAAGCGGAACAGAAACTACGAGCAGTACTTC.

This chain connects TRBV5-4 to TRBJ1-2; tentative D call: TRBD1 (6 bases). The germline CDR1 and CDR2 sequences are SGHNT and YYREEE (reference sequence). The CDR3 length is 13 residues. The V end was cut by 4 bases, the J end by 2 bases, with 9 bases between. Written as DNA, the CDR3 is TGTGCCAGCAGCCCCGACAGGAACTATGGCTACACCTTC. Translated: CASSPDRNYGYTF.

The chain is built from TRBV9 and TRBJ2-7; D is possibly TRBD2 (6 bases). CDR3 size: 15 residues. With 0 bases removed from V and 4 bases from J, the gap between germline ends came to 14 bases. Germline CDR1 reads SGDLS; CDR2 reads YYNGEE. CDR3 in amino acids: CASSVGGGSDYEQYF. The CDR3 region has the DNA TGTGCCAGCAGCGTAGGTGGAGGGAGCGATTACGAGCAGTACTTC.